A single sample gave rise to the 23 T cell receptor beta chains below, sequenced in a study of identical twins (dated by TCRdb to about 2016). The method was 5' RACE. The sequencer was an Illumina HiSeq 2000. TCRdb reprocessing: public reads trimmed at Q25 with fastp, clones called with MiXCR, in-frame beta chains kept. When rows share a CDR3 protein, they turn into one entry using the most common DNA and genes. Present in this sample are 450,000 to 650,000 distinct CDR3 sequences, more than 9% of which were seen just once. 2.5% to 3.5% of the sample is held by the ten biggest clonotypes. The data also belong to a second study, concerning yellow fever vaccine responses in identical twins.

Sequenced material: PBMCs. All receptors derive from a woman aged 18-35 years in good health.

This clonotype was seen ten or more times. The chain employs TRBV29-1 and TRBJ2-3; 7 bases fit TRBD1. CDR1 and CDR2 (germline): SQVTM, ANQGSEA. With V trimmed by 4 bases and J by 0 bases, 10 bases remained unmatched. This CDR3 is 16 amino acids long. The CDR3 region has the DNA TGCAGCGTTGTGCCCCGGGACAGATCTAGCACAGATACGCAGTATTTT. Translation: CSVVPRDRSSTDTQYF.

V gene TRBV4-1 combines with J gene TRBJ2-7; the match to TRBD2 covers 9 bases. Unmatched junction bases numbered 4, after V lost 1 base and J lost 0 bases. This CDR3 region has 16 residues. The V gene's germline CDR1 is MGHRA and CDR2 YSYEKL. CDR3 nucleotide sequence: TGCGCCAGCAGCCAAGTGGTTAGCGGGGGCTCCTACGAGCAGTACTTC. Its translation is CASSQVVSGGSYEQYF.

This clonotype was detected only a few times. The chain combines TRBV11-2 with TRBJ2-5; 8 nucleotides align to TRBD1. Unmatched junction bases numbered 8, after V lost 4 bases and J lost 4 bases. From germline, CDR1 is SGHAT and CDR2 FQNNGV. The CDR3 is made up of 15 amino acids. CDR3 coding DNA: TGTGCCAGCAGCTCGGATCTAGGACAGGGAGAGACCCAGTACTTC. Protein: CASSSDLGQGETQYF.

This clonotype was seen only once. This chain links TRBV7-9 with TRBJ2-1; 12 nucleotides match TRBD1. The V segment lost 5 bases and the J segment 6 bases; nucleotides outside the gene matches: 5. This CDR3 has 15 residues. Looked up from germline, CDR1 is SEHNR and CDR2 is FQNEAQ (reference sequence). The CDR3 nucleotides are TGTGCCAGCAGCCCTGGGGACAGGGGGCGCAATGAGCAGTTCTTC. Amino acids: CASSPGDRGRNEQFF. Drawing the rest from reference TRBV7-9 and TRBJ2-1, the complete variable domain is DTGVSQNPRHKITKRGQNVTFRCDPISEHNRLYWYRQTLGQGPEFLTYFQNEAQLEKSRLLSDRFSAERPKGSFSTLEIQRTEQGDSAMYLCASSPGDRGRNEQFFGPGTRLTVL.

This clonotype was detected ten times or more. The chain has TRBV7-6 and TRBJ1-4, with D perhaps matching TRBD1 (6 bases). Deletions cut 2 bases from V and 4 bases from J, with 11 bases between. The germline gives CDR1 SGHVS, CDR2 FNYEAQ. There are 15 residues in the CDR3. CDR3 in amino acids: CASSLTPGVNEKLFF. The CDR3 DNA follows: TGTGCCAGCAGCTTAACTCCAGGGGTTAATGAAAAACTGTTTTTT.

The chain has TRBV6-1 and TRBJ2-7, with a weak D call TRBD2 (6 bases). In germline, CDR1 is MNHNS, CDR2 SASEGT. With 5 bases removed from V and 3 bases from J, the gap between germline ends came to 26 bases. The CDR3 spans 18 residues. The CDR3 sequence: CASSPYRGRNWRDYEQYF. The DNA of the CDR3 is TGTGCCAGCAGTCCTTATCGGGGTAGAAATTGGCGGGACTACGAGCAGTACTTC.

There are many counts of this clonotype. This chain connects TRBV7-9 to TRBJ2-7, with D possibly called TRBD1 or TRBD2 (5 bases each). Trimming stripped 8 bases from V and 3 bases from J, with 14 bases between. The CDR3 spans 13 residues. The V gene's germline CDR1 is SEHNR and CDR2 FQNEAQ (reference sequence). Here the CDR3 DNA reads TGTGCCAGCCAGAGGGGCGGATTCTACGAGCAGTACTTC. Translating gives CASQRGGFYEQYF.

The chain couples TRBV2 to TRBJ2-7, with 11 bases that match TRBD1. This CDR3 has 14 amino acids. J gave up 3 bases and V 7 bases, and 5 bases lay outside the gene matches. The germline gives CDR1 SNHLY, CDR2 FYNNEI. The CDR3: CASTGQGVFYEQYF. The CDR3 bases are TGTGCCAGCACGGGACAGGGGGTTTTCTACGAGCAGTACTTC.

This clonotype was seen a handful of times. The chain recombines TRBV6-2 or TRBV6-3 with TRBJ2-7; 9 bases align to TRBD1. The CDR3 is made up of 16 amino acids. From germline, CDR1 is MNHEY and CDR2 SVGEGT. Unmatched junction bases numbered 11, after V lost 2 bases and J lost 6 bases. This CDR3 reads CASSYLPGQGLAEQYF. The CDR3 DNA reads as TGTGCCAGCAGTTACCTACCGGGACAGGGTTTGGCCGAGCAGTACTTC.

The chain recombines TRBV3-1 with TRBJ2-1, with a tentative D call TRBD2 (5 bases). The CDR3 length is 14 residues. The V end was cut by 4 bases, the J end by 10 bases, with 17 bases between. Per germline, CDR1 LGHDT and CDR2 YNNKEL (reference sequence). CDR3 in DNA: TGTGCCAGCAGCCGCCGGACTTCCCCAAACGAGCAGTTCTTC. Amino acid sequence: CASSRRTSPNEQFF.

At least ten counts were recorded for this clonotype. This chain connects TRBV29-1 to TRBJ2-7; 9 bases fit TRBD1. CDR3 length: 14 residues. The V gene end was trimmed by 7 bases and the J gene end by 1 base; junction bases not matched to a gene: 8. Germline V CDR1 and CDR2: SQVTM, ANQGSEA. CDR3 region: CSGGTGQGSYEQYF. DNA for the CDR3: TGCAGCGGGGGAACGGGACAGGGATCCTACGAGCAGTACTTC.

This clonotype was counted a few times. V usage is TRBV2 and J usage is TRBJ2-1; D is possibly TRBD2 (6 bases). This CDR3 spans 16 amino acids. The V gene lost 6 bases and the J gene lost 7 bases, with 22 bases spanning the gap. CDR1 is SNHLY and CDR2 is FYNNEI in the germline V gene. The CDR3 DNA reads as TGTGCCAGCAGCCTTCCCGGGAGTCCGCACTGGAATGAGCAGTTCTTC. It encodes CASSLPGSPHWNEQFF.

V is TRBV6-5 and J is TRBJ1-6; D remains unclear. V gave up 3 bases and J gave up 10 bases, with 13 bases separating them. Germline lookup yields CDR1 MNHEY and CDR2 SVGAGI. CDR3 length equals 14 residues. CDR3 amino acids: CASSYKSATSPLHF. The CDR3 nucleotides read TGTGCCAGCAGTTATAAGTCGGCTACATCACCCCTCCACTTT.

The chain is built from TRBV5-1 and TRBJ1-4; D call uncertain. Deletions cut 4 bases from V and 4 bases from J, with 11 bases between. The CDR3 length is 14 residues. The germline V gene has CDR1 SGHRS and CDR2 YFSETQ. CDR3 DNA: TGCGCCAGCAGCCATGGACTGGTTAATGAAAAACTGTTTTTT. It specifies CASSHGLVNEKLFF.

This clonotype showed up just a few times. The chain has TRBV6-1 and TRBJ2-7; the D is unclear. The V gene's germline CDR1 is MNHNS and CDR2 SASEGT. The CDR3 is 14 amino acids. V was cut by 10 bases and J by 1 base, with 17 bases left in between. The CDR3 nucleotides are TGTGCCACCCTTCGAGATCTGTCGTCCTACGAGCAGTACTTC. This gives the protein CATLRDLSSYEQYF.

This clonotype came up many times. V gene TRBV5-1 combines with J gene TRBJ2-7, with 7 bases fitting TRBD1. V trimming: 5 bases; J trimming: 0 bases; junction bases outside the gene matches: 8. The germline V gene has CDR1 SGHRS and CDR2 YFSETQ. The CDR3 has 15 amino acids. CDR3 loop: CASRPQGDPSYEQYF. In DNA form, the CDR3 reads TGCGCCAGCAGACCTCAGGGGGATCCCTCCTACGAGCAGTACTTC.

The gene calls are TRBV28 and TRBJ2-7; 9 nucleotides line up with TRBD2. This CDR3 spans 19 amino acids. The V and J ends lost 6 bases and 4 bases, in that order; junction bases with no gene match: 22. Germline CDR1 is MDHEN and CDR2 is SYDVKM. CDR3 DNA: TGTGCCAGCAGCTCCTACCGTGGGGACCAAGGGACTAGCCGATACGAGCAGTACTTC. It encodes CASSSYRGDQGTSRYEQYF.

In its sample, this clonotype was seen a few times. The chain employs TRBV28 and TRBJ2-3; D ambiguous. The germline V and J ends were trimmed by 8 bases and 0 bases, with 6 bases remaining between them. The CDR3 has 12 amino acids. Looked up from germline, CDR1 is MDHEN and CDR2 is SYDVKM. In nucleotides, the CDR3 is TGTGCCAGCCTAACGAGCACAGATACGCAGTATTTT. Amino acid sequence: CASLTSTDTQYF.

Here the CDR3 DNA reads TGTGCCAGCAGCCCGCCCGGACTAGCGGGAGGGGTCTCCTACAATGAGCAGTTCTTC. It is translated as CASSPPGLAGGVSYNEQFF. The chain uses TRBV11-1 and TRBJ2-1, with 15 bases fitting TRBD2. CDR1 is SGHAT, CDR2 FQDESV, per germline (reference sequence). CDR3 length: 19 residues. Germline trimming cut 5 bases from V and 0 bases from J; bases unmatched to any gene: 8.

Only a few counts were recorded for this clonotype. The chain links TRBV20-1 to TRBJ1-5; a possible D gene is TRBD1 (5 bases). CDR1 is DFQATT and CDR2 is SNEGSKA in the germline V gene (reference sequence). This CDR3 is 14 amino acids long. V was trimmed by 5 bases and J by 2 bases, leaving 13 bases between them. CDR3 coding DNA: TGCAGTGCTTACCCCCCAGGGCGCAATCAGCCCCAGCATTTT. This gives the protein CSAYPPGRNQPQHF.

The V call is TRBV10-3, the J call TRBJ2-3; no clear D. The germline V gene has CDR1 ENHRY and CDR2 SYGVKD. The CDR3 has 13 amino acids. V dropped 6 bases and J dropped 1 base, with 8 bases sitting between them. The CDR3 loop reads CAIRTERTDTQYF. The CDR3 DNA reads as TGTGCCATCAGGACCGAACGCACAGATACGCAGTATTTT.

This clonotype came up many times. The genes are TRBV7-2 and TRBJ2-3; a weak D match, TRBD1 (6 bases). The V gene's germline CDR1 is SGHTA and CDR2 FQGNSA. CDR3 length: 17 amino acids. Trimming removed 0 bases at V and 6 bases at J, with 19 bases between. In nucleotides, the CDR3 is TGTGCCAGCAGCTTAGCGAACCGGGACACCAGTAGGGATACGCAGTATTTT. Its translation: CASSLANRDTSRDTQYF.

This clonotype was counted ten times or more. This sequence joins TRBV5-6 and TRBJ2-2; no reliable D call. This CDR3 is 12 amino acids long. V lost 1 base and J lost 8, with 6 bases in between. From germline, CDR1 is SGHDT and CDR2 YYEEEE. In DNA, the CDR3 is TGTGCCAGCAGCTTGAGCCTGGGGGAGCTGTTTTTT. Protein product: CASSLSLGELFF.